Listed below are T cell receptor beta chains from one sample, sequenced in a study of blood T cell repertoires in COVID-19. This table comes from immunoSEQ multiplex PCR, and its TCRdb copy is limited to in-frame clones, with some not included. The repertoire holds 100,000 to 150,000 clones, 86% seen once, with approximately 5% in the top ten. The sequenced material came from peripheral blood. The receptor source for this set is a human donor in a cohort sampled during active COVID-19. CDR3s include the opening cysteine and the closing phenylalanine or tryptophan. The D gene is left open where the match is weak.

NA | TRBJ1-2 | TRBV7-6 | CASSSDPEREYGYTF
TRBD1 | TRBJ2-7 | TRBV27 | CASSWDSSLNYEQYF
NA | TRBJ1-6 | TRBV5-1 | CASSLPSYNSPLHF
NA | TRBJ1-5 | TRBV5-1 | CASSPGGNQPQHF
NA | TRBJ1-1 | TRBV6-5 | CASSFTSQGIGEAFF
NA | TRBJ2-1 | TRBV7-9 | CASSSYGSSYNEQFF
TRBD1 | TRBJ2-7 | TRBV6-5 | CASSYWLTGGAVEQYF
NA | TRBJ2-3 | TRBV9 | CASSVGAGQYTDTQYF
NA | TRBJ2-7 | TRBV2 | CASSSPRNAYEQYF
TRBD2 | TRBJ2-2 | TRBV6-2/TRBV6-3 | CASSEPGLAPNTGELFF
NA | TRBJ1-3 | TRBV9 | CASSPLATRVESGNTIYF
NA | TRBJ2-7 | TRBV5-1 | CASSMDGLGPYEQYF
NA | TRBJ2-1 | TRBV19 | CASSILVSGYNEQFF
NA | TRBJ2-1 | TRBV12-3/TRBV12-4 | CASSSAYNEQFF
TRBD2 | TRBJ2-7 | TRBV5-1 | CASSLSPPGSGREFGYEQYF
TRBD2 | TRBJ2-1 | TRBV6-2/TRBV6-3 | CASSLGGAGGSNEQFF
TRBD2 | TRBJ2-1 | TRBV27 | CASSDPGRLAGDREQFF
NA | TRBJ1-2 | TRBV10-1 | CASSPDTSYGYTF
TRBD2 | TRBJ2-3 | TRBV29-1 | CSPDPLAVLTDTQYF
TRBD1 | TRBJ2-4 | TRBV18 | CASSEGQGLGNIQYF
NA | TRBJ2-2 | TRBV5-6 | CASSLGLRLANTGELFF
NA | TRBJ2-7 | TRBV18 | CASSPRTGYAYEQYF
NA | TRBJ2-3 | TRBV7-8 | CASSLRAAGTDTQYF
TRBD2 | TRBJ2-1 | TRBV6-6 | CASSSGTSNEQFF
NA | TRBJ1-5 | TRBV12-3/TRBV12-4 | CASSFGAGQPQHF
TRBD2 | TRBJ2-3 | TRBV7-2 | CASSLTSGRSTDTQYF